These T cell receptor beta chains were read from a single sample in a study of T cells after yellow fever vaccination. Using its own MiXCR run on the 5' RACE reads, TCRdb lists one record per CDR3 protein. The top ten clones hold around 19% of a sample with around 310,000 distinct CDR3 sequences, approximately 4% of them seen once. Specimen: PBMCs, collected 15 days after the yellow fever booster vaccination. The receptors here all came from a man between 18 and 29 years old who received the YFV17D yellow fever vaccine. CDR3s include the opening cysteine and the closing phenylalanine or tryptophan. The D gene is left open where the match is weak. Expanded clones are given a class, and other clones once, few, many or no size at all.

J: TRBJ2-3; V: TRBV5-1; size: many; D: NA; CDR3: CASSLVSYLDTQYF; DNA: TGCGCCAGCAGCTTGGTTAGCTACTTGGATACGCAGTATTTT
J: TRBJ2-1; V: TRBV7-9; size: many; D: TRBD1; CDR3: CASSPRSGQGKNEQFF; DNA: TGTGCCAGCAGCCCGCGTTCGGGACAGGGAAAAAATGAGCAGTTCTTC
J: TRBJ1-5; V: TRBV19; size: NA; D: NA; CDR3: CASTLNGGRFSNQPQHF; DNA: TGTGCCAGTACCCTAAACGGCGGCAGGTTCAGCAATCAGCCCCAGCATTTT
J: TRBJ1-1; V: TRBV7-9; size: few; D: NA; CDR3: CASSSSVSMNTEAFF; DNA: TGTGCCAGCAGCTCCTCGGTCAGTATGAACACTGAAGCTTTCTTT
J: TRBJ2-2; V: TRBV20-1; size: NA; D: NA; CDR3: CSAGDSGELFF; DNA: TGCAGTGCTGGAGACAGCGGGGAGCTGTTTTTT
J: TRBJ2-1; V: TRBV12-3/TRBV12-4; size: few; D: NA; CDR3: CASSLSPSEGNEQFF; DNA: TGTGCCAGCAGTTTAAGTCCCTCCGAAGGCAATGAGCAGTTCTTC
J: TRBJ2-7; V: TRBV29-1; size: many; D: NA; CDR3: CSVEGSPVVGNTYEQYF; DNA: TGCAGCGTTGAAGGTTCCCCGGTGGTCGGGAACACCTACGAGCAGTACTTC
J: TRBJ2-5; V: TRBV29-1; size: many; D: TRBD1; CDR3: CSVTRQGMETQYF; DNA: TGCAGCGTTACTCGACAGGGGATGGAGACCCAGTACTTC
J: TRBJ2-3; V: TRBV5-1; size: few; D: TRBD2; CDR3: CASSLGLAGGPASTDTQYF; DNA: TGCGCCAGCAGCTTGGGACTAGCGGGGGGGCCCGCTAGCACAGATACGCAGTATTTT
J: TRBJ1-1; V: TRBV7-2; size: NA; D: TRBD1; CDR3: CASSSTGTGYTEAFF; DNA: TGTGCCAGCAGCTCCACCGGGACAGGGTACACTGAAGCTTTCTTT
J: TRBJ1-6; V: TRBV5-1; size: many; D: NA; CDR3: CASSIQDSSPLHF; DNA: TGCGCCAGCAGCATCCAGGACAGTTCACCCCTCCACTTT
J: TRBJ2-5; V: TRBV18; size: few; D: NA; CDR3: CASSPRDGKETQYF; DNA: TGTGCCAGCTCACCCCGGGACGGTAAAGAGACCCAGTACTTC
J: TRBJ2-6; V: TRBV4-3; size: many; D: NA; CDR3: CASSRPDANVLTF; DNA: TGCGCCAGCAGCCGACCAGACGCCAACGTCCTGACTTTC
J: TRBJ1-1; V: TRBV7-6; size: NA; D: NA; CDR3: CASSSIDRYTEAFF; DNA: TGTGCCAGCAGCTCCATAGACAGATACACTGAAGCTTTCTTT
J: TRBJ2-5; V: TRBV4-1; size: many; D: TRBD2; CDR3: CASSQDRGRVWETQYF; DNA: TGCGCCAGCAGCCAAGATCGAGGGAGGGTCTGGGAGACCCAGTACTTC
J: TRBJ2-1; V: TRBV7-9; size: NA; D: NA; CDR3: CASSLYRDRDEQFF; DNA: TGTGCCAGCAGCTTATACAGGGATCGGGATGAGCAGTTCTTC
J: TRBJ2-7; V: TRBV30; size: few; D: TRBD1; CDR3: CASDYRGQGYEQYF; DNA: TGTGCCTCCGATTACAGGGGGCAGGGGTACGAGCAGTACTTC
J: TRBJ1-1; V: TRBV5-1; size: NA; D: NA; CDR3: CASSSALGTEAFF; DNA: TGCGCCAGCAGCTCCGCGCTGGGAACTGAAGCTTTCTTT
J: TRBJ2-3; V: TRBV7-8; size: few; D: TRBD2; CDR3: CASSLALLAGGPNTDTQYF; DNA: TGTGCCAGCAGCTTAGCACTCCTAGCGGGGGGTCCGAACACAGATACGCAGTATTTT
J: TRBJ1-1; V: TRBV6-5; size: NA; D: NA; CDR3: CASSVYRENTEAFF; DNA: TGTGCCAGCAGTGTATACAGGGAGAACACTGAAGCTTTCTTT
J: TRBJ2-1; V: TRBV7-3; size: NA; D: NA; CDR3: CASSSLALSVIPSYNEQFF; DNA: TGTGCCAGCAGCTCCCTCGCTCTGTCCGTGATACCTTCCTACAATGAGCAGTTCTTC
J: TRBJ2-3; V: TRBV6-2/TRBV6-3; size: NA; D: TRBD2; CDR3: CASSPPDGGAPDTQYF; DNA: TGTGCCAGCAGTCCACCTGACGGGGGGGCGCCAGATACGCAGTATTTT
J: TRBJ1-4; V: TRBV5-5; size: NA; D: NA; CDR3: CASSQYGQVGREKLFF; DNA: TGTGCCAGCAGCCAATATGGACAAGTAGGACGTGAAAAACTGTTTTTT
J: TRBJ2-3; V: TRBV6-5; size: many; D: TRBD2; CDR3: CASSYRTSGGVSADTQYF; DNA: TGTGCCAGCAGTTACCGAACTAGCGGGGGGGTGTCTGCAGATACGCAGTATTTT
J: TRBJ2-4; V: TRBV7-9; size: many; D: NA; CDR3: CASSLDTRGIQYF; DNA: TGTGCCAGCAGCTTAGATACTAGGGGCATTCAGTACTTC
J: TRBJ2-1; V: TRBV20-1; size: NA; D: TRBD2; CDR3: CSARGTSGGAAYNEQFF; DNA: TGCAGTGCTAGGGGGACTAGCGGGGGGGCCGCCTACAATGAGCAGTTCTTC
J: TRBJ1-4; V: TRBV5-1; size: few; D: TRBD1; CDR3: CASSWDTGGDEKLFF; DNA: TGCGCCAGCAGCTGGGATACAGGGGGAGATGAAAAACTGTTTTTT
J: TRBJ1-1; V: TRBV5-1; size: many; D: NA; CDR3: CASNVGGAGDTEAFF; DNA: TGCGCCAGCAACGTCGGGGGAGCAGGGGACACTGAAGCTTTCTTT
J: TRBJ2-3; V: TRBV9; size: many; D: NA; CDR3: CASSVDLYTDTQYF; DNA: TGTGCCAGCAGCGTAGATCTCTATACAGATACGCAGTATTTT
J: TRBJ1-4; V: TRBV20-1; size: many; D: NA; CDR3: CSASPRQGLGKLFF; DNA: TGCAGTGCTAGTCCGAGGCAGGGCCTGGGAAAACTGTTTTTT